This TCR beta chain derives from a study of beta chain features in type 1 diabetes. The CDR3 sequence is 15 residues long. CDR1 is KGHSH, CDR2 LQKENI, per germline. Trimming cost V 5 bases and J 10 bases; bases outside gene matches: 7. The entirety of the isolated RNA underwent reverse transcription, so expressed TCRB transcripts were sequenced. Clones were read by immunoSEQ multiplex PCR, and TCRdb kept only the in-frame ones, dropping some. The repertoire holds a few hundred thousand clones, with about 16% as singletons. The source of this sequence is a woman younger than 35 in good health. The sample was naive CD4+ T cells from blood. The J gene is TRBJ2-5, the V gene TRBV18, with 16 bases that match TRBD2. In nucleotides, the CDR3 is TGTGCCAGCTCATCGCCGGGACTAGCGGGAGGGAGCCAGTACTTC. The encoded protein is CASSSPGLAGGSQYF. The complete variable domain, with remaining parts taken from reference TRBV18 and TRBJ2-5, reads NAGVMQNPRHLVRRRGQEARLRCSPMKGHSHVYWYRQLPEEGLKFMVYLQKENIIDESGMPKERFSAEFPKEGPSILRIQQVVRGDSAAYFCASSSPGLAGGSQYFGPGTRLLVL.